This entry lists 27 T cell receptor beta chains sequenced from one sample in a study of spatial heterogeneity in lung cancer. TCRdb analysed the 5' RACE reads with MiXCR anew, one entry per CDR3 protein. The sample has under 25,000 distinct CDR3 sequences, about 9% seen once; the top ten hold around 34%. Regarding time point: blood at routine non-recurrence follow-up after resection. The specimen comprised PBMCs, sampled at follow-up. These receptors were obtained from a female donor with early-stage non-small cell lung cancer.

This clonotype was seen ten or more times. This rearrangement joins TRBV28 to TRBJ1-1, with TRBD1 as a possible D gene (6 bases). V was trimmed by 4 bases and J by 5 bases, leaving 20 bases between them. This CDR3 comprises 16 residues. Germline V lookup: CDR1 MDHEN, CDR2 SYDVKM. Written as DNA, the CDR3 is TGTGCCAGCAGTTCGGGGGGCGGGAGAAGGAGGACTGAAGCTTTCTTT. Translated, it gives CASSSGGGRRRTEAFF.

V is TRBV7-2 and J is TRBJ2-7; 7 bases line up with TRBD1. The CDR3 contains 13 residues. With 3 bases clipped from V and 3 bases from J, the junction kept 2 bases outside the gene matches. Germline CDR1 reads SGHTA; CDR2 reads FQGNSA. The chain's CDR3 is CASSFNRGYEQYF. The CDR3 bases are TGTGCCAGCAGCTTCAACAGGGGCTACGAGCAGTACTTC.

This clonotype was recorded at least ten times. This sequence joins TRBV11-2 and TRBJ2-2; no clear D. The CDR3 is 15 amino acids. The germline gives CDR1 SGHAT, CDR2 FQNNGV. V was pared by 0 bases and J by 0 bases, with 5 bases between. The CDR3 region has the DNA TGTGCCAGCAGCTTAGAGGCTGCGAACACCGGGGAGCTGTTTTTT. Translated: CASSLEAANTGELFF.

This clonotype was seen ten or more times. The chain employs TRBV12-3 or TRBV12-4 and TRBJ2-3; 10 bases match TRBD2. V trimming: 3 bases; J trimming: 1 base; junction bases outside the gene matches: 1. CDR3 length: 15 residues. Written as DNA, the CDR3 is TGTGCCAGCAGTTTCGGACTAGCGGGCACAGATACGCAGTATTTT. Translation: CASSFGLAGTDTQYF.

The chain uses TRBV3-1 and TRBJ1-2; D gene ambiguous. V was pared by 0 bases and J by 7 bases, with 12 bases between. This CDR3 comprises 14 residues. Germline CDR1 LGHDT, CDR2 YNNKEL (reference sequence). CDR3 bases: TGTGCCAGCAGCCAAGATCTTAGGAGTAGTGGCTACACCTTC. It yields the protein CASSQDLRSSGYTF. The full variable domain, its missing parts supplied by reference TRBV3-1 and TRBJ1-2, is DTAVSQTPKYLVTQMGNDKSIKCEQNLGHDTMYWYKQDSKKFLKIMFSYNNKELIINETVPNRFSPKSPDKAHLNLHINSLELGDSAVYFCASSQDLRSSGYTFGSGTRLTVV.

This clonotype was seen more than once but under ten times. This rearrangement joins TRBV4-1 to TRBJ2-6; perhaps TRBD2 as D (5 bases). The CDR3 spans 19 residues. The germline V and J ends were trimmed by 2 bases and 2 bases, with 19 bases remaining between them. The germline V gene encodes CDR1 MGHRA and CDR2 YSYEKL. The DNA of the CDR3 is TGCGCCAGCAGCCAATCGGCTAGCAGACTTTTGACTGGGGCCAACGTCCTGACTTTC. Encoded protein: CASSQSASRLLTGANVLTF.

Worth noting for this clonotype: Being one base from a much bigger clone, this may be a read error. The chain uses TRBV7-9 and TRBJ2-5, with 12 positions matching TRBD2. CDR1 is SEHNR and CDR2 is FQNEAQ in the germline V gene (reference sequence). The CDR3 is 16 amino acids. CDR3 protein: CACSPRTSGVLETQYF. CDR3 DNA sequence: TGTGCCTGCAGCCCCCGGACTAGCGGGGTGCTGGAGACCCAGTACTTC.

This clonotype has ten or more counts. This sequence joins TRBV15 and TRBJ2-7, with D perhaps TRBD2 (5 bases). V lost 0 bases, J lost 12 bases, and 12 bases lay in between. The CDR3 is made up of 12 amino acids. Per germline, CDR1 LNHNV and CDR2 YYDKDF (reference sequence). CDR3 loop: CATSRDAGNGYF. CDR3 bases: TGTGCCACCAGCAGAGATGCGGGTAATGGGTACTTC.

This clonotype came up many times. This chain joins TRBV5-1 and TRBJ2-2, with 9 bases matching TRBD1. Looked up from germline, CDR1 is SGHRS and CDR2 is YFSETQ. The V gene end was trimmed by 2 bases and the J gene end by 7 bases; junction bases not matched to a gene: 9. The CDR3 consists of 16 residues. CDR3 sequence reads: CASSLPEGQGGGELFF. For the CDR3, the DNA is TGCGCCAGCAGCTTACCGGAGGGACAGGGCGGCGGGGAGCTGTTTTTT.

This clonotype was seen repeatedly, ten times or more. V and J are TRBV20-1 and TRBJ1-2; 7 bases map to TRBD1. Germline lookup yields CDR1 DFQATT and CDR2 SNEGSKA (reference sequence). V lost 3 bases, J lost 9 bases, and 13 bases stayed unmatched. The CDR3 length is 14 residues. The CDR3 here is CSARGDSRRESYTF. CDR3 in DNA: TGCAGTGCTAGGGGGGACAGCAGGCGTGAGAGCTACACCTTC.

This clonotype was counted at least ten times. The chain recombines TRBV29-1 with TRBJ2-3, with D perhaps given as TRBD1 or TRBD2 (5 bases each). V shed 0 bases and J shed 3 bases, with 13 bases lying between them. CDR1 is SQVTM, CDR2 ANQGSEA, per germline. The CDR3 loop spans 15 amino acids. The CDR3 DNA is TGCAGCGTTGAAGACCGGGGCCAGAGAACAGATACGCAGTATTTT. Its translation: CSVEDRGQRTDTQYF.

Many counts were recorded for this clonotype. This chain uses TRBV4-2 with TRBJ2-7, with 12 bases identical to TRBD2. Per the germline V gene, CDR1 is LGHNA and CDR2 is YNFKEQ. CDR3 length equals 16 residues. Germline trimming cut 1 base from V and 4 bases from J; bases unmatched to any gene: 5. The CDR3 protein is CASSQATSGGPYEQYF. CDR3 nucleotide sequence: TGTGCCAGCAGCCAAGCGACTAGCGGGGGCCCTTACGAGCAGTACTTC.

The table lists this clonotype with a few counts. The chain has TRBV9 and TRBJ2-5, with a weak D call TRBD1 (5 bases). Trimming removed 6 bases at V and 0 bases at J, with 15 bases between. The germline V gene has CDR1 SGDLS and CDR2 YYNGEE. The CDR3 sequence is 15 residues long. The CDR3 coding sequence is TGTGCCAGCACCGAAGGGGTAGATTACCAAGAGACCCAGTACTTC. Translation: CASTEGVDYQETQYF.

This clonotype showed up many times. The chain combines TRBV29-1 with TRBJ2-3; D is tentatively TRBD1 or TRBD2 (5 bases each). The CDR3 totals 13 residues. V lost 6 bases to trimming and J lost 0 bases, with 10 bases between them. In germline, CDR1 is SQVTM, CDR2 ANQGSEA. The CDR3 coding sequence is TGCAGCGTCCGGGACCTCAGCACAGATACGCAGTATTTT. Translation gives CSVRDLSTDTQYF.

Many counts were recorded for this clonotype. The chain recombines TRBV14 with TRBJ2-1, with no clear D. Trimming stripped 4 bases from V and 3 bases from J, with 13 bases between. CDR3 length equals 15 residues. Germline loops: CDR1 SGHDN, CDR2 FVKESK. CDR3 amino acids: CASSPNHLGYNEQFF. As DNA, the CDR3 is TGTGCCAGCAGCCCAAACCATTTAGGCTACAATGAGCAGTTCTTC.

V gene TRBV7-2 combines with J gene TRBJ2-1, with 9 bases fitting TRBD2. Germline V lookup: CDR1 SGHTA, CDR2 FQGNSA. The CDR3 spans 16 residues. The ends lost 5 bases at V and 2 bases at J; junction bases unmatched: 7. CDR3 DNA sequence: TGTGCCAGCAGCGTTGATAGCGGGAGCCCCTACAATGAGCAGTTCTTC. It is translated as CASSVDSGSPYNEQFF.

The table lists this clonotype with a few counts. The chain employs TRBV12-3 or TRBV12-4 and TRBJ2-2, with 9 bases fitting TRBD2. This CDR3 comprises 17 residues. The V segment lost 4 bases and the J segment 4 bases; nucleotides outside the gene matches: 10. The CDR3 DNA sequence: TGTGCCAGCAGTTCCGGGGGCGGGGGGGCCAGCACCGGGGAGCTGTTTTTT. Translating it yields CASSSGGGGASTGELFF.

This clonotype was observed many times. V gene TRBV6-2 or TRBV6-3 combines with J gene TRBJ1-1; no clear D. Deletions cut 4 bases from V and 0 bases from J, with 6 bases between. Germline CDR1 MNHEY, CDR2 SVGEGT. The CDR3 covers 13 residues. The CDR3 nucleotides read TGTGCCAGCAGTTCTATAATGAACACTGAAGCTTTCTTT. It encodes CASSSIMNTEAFF.

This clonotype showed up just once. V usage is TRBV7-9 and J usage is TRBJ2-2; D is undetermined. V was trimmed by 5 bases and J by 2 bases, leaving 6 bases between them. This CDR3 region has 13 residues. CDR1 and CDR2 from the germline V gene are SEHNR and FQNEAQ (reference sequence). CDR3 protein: CASSLLNTGELFF. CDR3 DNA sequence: TGTGCCAGCAGCCTTCTCAACACCGGGGAGCTGTTTTTT.

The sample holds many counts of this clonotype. CDR3 sequence (DNA): TGTGCCAGCAGCCGTCGGACAGGGCCTCAAGAGACCCAGTACTTC. Protein product: CASSRRTGPQETQYF. The rearrangement links TRBV5-6 to TRBJ2-5, with 8 nucleotides matching TRBD1. The CDR3 length is 15 residues. CDR1 and CDR2 (germline): SGHDT, YYEEEE. Trimming removed 4 bases from V and 2 bases from J; junction bases left unmatched: 7.

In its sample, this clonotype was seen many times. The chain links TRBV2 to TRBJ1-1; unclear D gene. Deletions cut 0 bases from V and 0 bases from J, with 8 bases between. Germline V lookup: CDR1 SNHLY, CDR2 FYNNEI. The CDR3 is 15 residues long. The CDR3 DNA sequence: TGTGCCAGCAGTGAAGCGGTGACCTTGAACACTGAAGCTTTCTTT. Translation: CASSEAVTLNTEAFF.

CDR3 sequence reads: CAWTNHYGYTF. CDR3 DNA sequence: TGTGCCTGGACTAACCATTATGGCTACACCTTC. The J gene is TRBJ1-2, the V gene TRBV30, with D unresolved. Germline CDR1 GTSNPN, CDR2 SVGIG (reference sequence). This CDR3 is built from 11 residues. The V end lost 4 bases, the J end lost 5 bases, and 8 bases lay between the germline ends.

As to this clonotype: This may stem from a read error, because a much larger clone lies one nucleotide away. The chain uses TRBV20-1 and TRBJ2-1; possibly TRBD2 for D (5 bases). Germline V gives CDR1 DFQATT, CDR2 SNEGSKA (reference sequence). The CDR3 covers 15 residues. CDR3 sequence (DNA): TGCAGTGCCCCGATGCCGGGGAGCTCCAACAATGAGCAGTTCTTC. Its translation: CSAPMPGSSNNEQFF.

The CDR3 here is CASKSSGTDTQYF. CDR3 nucleotide sequence: TGTGCCAGCAAGTCTAGCGGAACAGATACGCAGTATTTT. J is TRBJ2-3 and V is TRBV3-1; 7 bases align to TRBD2. The V and J ends lost 7 bases and 3 bases, in that order; junction bases with no gene match: 4. The germline V gene has CDR1 LGHDT and CDR2 YNNKEL (reference sequence). The CDR3 totals 13 residues.

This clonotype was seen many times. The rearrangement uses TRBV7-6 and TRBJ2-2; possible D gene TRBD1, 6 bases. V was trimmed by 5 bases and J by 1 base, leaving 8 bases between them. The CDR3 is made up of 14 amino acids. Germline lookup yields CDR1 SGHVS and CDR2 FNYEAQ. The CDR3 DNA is TGTGCCAGCAGCCCGGGACAGAACACCGGGGAGCTGTTTTTT. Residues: CASSPGQNTGELFF. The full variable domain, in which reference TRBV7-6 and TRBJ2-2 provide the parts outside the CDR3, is GAGVSQSPRYKVTKRGQDVALRCDPISGHVSLYWYRQALGQGPEFLTYFNYEAQQDKSGLPNDRFSAERPEGSISTLTIQRTEQRDSAMYRCASSPGQNTGELFFGEGSRLTVL.

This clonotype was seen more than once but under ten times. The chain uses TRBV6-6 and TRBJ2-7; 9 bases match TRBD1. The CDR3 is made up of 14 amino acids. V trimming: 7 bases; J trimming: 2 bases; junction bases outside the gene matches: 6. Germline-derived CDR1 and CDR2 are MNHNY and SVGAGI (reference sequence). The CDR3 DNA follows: TGTGCCAGCAAAGGACAGGGGTCTGCCTACGAGCAGTACTTC. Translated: CASKGQGSAYEQYF.

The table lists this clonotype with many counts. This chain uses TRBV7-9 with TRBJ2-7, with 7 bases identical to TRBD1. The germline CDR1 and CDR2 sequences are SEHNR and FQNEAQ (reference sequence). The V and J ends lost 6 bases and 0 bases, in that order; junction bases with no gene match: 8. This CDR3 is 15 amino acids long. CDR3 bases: TGTGCCAGCAGACTTACAGGGGCGAGCTCCTACGAGCAGTACTTC. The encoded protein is CASRLTGASSYEQYF. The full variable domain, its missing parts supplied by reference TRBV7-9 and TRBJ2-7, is DTGVSQNPRHKITKRGQNVTFRCDPISEHNRLYWYRQTLGQGPEFLTYFQNEAQLEKSRLLSDRFSAERPKGSFSTLEIQRTEQGDSAMYLCASRLTGASSYEQYFGPGTRLTVT.